The rows below give T cell receptor beta chains drawn from one sample of a study of cytomegalovirus exposure and HLA in healthy donors. TCRdb's table, derived via immunoSEQ multiplex PCR, lists solely in-frame clones and lacks some. The sample lists nearly 200,000 clones, around 87% occurring once. Sequenced input: PBMCs. The receptors here all came from a man in his thirties or forties in good health and CMV-seronegative. The CDR3 runs from the conserved cysteine through the conserved F or W. A D gene is named only where the DNA matches it firmly. Clone sizes are given selectively: once, few, many, or a class where the clone is expanded.

abundance	d_gene	v_gene	j_gene	CDR3aa	CDR3nt
-	TRBD2	TRBV9	TRBJ2-3	CASSVGSGSWADTQYF	TGTGCCAGCAGCGTAGGAAGCGGGAGCTGGGCAGATACGCAGTATTTT
once	-	TRBV7-2	TRBJ2-7	CASSPTDYEQYF	TGTGCCAGCAGCCCCACAGACTACGAGCAGTACTTC
few	-	TRBV7-2	TRBJ2-6	CASSSYEANVLTF	TGTGCCAGCAGCTCCTATGAGGCCAACGTCCTGACTTTC
once	TRBD1	TRBV25-1	TRBJ1-6	CASSAQTGKRSPLHF	TGTGCCAGCAGTGCCCAGACAGGGAAGAGATCACCCCTCCACTTT
-	-	TRBV19	TRBJ1-6	CASSVATGNSPLHF	TGTGCCAGTAGTGTGGCTACGGGGAATTCACCCCTCCACTTT
once	TRBD2	TRBV13	TRBJ2-1	CASSLVLAEATFNEQFF	TGTGCCAGCAGCTTAGTTCTAGCGGAAGCAACATTCAATGAGCAGTTCTTC
-	-	TRBV6-6	TRBJ2-2	CASSYPSGGELFF	TGTGCCAGCAGTTACCCGTCAGGCGGGGAGCTGTTTTTT
-	TRBD2	TRBV11-2	TRBJ2-1	CASSPELAGVEQFF	TGTGCCAGCAGCCCTGAACTAGCGGGGGTTGAGCAGTTCTTC
once	-	TRBV11-2	TRBJ2-7	CASSLGGGEQYF	TGTGCCAGCAGCTTAGGAGGGGGCGAGCAGTACTTC
once	TRBD1	TRBV9	TRBJ1-2	CASSSQGVEYGYTF	TGTGCCAGCAGCTCACAGGGGGTTGAGTATGGCTACACCTTC
few	-	TRBV6-6	TRBJ1-1	CASSQRQVAFF	TGTGCCAGCAGTCAAAGACAAGTTGCTTTCTTT
-	TRBD1	TRBV6-4	TRBJ1-2	CASSRQGNYGYTF	TGTGCCAGCAGCCGACAGGGAAACTATGGCTACACCTTC
-	TRBD1	TRBV18	TRBJ2-5	CASSTWDRGQETQYF	TGTGCCAGCTCCACCTGGGACAGGGGCCAAGAGACCCAGTACTTC
-	-	TRBV7-2	TRBJ2-4	CASSLVGNIQYF	TGTGCCAGCAGCTTAGTCGGAAACATTCAGTACTTC
-	-	TRBV11-3	TRBJ1-2	CASSREINYGYTF	TGTGCCAGCAGTCGGGAGATTAACTATGGCTACACCTTC
-	TRBD1	TRBV6-1	TRBJ1-1	CASSPDRGGRTEAFF	TGTGCCAGCAGTCCGGACAGGGGGGGTAGGACTGAAGCTTTCTTT
-	TRBD1	TRBV4-1	TRBJ1-5	CASSQERQGDSPQHF	TGCGCCAGCAGCCAAGAGCGGCAGGGGGACTCGCCCCAGCATTTT
-	-	TRBV7-2	TRBJ2-2	CASSPRRGELFF	TGTGCCAGCAGCCCCCGGAGGGGGGAGCTGTTTTTT
-	-	TRBV2	TRBJ2-1	CASSPEYARFF	TGTGCCAGCAGCCCCGAGTATGCGCGGTTCTTC
-	-	TRBV27	TRBJ2-7	CASSLTAKAYEQYF	TGTGCCAGCAGTTTGACAGCCAAAGCCTACGAGCAGTACTTC
-	-	TRBV5-1	TRBJ2-3	CASSLTSSDTQYF	TGCGCCAGCAGCTTGACTAGCTCAGATACGCAGTATTTT
few	-	TRBV9	TRBJ2-6	CASQSGANVLTF	TGTGCCAGCCAATCTGGGGCCAACGTCCTGACTTTC
-	TRBD1	TRBV10-3	TRBJ2-3	CAISLRETGGSDTQYF	TGTGCCATCAGCCTTAGAGAAACAGGGGGCTCAGATACGCAGTATTTT
-	-	TRBV6-6	TRBJ1-1	CASSFRRNTEAFF	TGTGCCAGCAGTTTCCGGAGGAACACTGAAGCTTTCTTT
-	TRBD2	TRBV7-9	TRBJ2-5	CASIRTSGWKETQYF	TGTGCCAGCATAAGGACTAGCGGATGGAAAGAGACCCAGTACTTC
-	TRBD1	TRBV5-4	TRBJ2-1	CASSLGQGSYNEQFF	TGTGCCAGCAGCTTAGGACAGGGCTCCTACAATGAGCAGTTCTTC
-	TRBD2	TRBV9	TRBJ2-7	CASSVGRGLAGVEQYF	TGTGCCAGCAGCGTAGGGAGGGGGCTAGCGGGAGTCGAGCAGTACTTC